The 17 T cell receptor beta chains below come from one sample, sequenced in a study of blood T cell repertoires in COVID-19. The data were produced by immunoSEQ multiplex PCR, yet TCRdb's version contains in-frame clones alone and is incomplete. Among approximately 78,000 clones, approximately 93% were seen once, and the ten largest hold 2.5% to 3%. The sample was peripheral blood. The receptors derive from a man aged 45 to 65 with COVID-19, enrolled during active disease.

The V call is TRBV9, the J call TRBJ2-4; D remains unclear. Between the trimmed V and J ends, which lost 4 bases and 1 base, there was a span of 15 bases. Per the germline V gene, CDR1 is SGDLS and CDR2 is YYNGEE. This CDR3 region has 16 residues. CDR3 DNA sequence: TGTGCCAGCAGCTCCGGTAAGACACCGGCCAAAAACATTCAGTACTTC. Its protein is CASSSGKTPAKNIQYF.

The chain recombines TRBV27 with TRBJ1-6; maybe TRBD1 (5 bases). CDR3 length: 19 residues. In germline, CDR1 is MNHEY, CDR2 SMNVEV (reference sequence). V was pared by 3 bases and J by 3 bases, with 21 bases between. CDR3 amino acids: CASSFNTPGGTHYNSPLHF. The CDR3 region has the DNA TGTGCCAGCAGTTTCAATACTCCTGGGGGGACCCACTATAATTCACCCCTCCACTTT.

The rearrangement links TRBV2 to TRBJ1-1; 8 positions agree with TRBD1. V lost 5 bases to trimming and J lost 5 bases; unmatched junction nucleotides: 4. The CDR3 is 13 residues long. Per germline, CDR1 SNHLY and CDR2 FYNNEI. DNA for the CDR3: TGTGCCAGCAGTACACAGGGGGGAACTGAAGCTTTCTTT. It encodes CASSTQGGTEAFF.

This chain uses TRBV29-1 with TRBJ2-1; 9 bases map to TRBD1. Trimming removed 1 base from V and 5 bases from J; junction bases left unmatched: 0. This CDR3 is built from 13 residues. Germline CDR1 SQVTM, CDR2 ANQGSEA. The CDR3 region is CSVEGDRDNEQFF. In DNA form, the CDR3 reads TGCAGCGTTGAAGGGGACAGGGACAATGAGCAGTTCTTC.

The V and J genes are TRBV11-2 and TRBJ1-4; 7 nucleotides match TRBD1. The CDR3 consists of 14 residues. Germline V gene sequence: CDR1 SGHAT, CDR2 FQNNGV. The V gene end was trimmed by 5 bases and the J gene end by 10 bases; junction bases not matched to a gene: 10. CDR3 sequence (DNA): TGTGCCAGCAGCGAAGACCGGGACAGAGGAAAACTGTTTTTT. It specifies CASSEDRDRGKLFF.

The table lists this clone with many counts. The chain joins TRBV5-1 to TRBJ1-2; a weak D match, TRBD1 (6 bases). V was shortened by 4 bases and J by 0 bases, with 10 bases between the two germline ends. Germline CDR1 and CDR2: SGHRS and YFSETQ. The CDR3 runs 14 residues. CDR3 coding DNA: TGCGCCAGCAGCCGGGACACAGCTAACTATGGCTACACCTTC. Protein sequence: CASSRDTANYGYTF.

This clone is a singleton in its sample. The chain links TRBV28 to TRBJ2-7; a weak D match, TRBD1 (6 bases). The CDR3 is 17 residues long. Germline V gives CDR1 MDHEN, CDR2 SYDVKM. V was pared by 5 bases and J by 1 base, with 21 bases between. This chain's CDR3 is CASSDRQRRDRSYEQYF. Written as DNA, the CDR3 is TGTGCCAGCAGTGACAGGCAGCGCCGGGACCGGTCCTACGAGCAGTACTTC.

The chain uses TRBV9 and TRBJ2-3, with 9 positions matching TRBD1. Per the germline V gene, CDR1 is SGDLS and CDR2 is YYNGEE. V lost 0 bases and J lost 3; bases outside the gene matches: 2. The CDR3 has 15 residues. CDR3 nucleotides: TGTGCCAGCAGCGTAGTGGGACAGGGTACAGATACGCAGTATTTT. Translating gives CASSVVGQGTDTQYF.

This chain joins TRBV28 and TRBJ2-7; 10 nucleotides line up with TRBD1. Germline-derived CDR1 and CDR2 are MDHEN and SYDVKM. J gave up 1 base and V 4 bases, and 4 bases lay outside the gene matches. This CDR3 spans 15 amino acids. The DNA of the CDR3 is TGTGCCAGCAGTTCTTGGACAGGGGGTTCCTACGAGCAGTACTTC. Translating it yields CASSSWTGGSYEQYF.

The gene calls are TRBV4-2 and TRBJ1-1; no firm D call. The germline V gene has CDR1 LGHNA and CDR2 YNFKEQ. This CDR3 spans 16 amino acids. V shed 0 bases and J shed 2 bases, with 13 bases lying between them. CDR3 amino acids: CASSQDRPGINTEAFF. As DNA, the CDR3 is TGTGCCAGCAGCCAAGATAGGCCGGGGATTAACACTGAAGCTTTCTTT.

This rearrangement joins TRBV6-4 to TRBJ2-1, with D perhaps matching TRBD2 (5 bases). Trimming took 2 bases from V and 9 from J, leaving 14 bases between them. The CDR3 runs to 14 residues. Germline-derived CDR1 and CDR2 are MRHNA and SNTAGT. The chain's CDR3 is CASSDGLAASEQFF. The CDR3 DNA sequence: TGTGCCAGCAGTGACGGCCTAGCTGCTAGTGAGCAGTTCTTC.

This clone was detected only a few times. The chain carries TRBV7-3 and TRBJ2-1, with TRBD2 as a possible D gene (5 bases). The V end was cut by 3 bases, the J end by 9 bases, with 12 bases between. Germline CDR1 reads SGHTA; CDR2 reads FQGTGA. The CDR3 length is 13 residues. The CDR3 here is CASSLVGASEQFF. In DNA form, the CDR3 reads TGTGCCAGCAGCTTGGTGGGAGCGAGTGAGCAGTTCTTC.

This clone was recorded once. The V gene is TRBV18, the J gene TRBJ1-4, with D unresolved. Germline CDR1 and CDR2: KGHSH and LQKENI. V dropped 1 base and J dropped 0 bases, with 6 bases sitting between them. The CDR3 spans 15 residues. The CDR3 bases are TGTGCCAGCTCACCACGAGTTGCAACTAATGAAAAACTGTTTTTT. It translates to CASSPRVATNEKLFF.

The chain joins TRBV7-2 to TRBJ2-2, with 8 bases aligning to TRBD1. CDR3 size: 16 residues. Trimming removed 4 bases from V and 0 bases from J; junction bases left unmatched: 4. Germline V gives CDR1 SGHTA, CDR2 FQGNSA. CDR3 in DNA: TGTGCCAGCAGCTCAAGACAGGGGACGAACACCGGGGAGCTGTTTTTT. This gives the protein CASSSRQGTNTGELFF. Full variable domain (outside the CDR3, taken from reference TRBV7-2 and TRBJ2-2): GAGVSQSPSNKVTEKGKDVELRCDPISGHTALYWYRQSLGQGLEFLIYFQGNSAPDKSGLPSDRFSAERTGGSVSTLTIQRTQQEDSAVYLCASSSRQGTNTGELFFGEGSRLTVL.

J is TRBJ1-2 and V is TRBV6-5; 7 nucleotides line up with TRBD1. The CDR3 sequence is 13 residues long. The germline V gene encodes CDR1 MNHEY and CDR2 SVGAGI. V gave up 5 bases and J gave up 7 bases; unmatched junction bases: 7. CDR3 region: CASSLGTAGGYTF. The DNA of the CDR3 is TGTGCCAGCAGTCTTGGGACAGCTGGTGGCTACACCTTC.

The V gene is TRBV5-1, the J gene TRBJ2-3; D is possibly TRBD2 (6 bases). Trimming stripped 0 bases from V and 5 bases from J, with 10 bases between. The CDR3 runs to 14 residues. Germline CDR1 and CDR2: SGHRS and YFSETQ. The CDR3 nucleotides are TGCGCCAGCAGCTTGGCTAGCGCCCAAGATACGCAGTATTTT. This codes for CASSLASAQDTQYF.

This clone was counted only a few times. The gene calls are TRBV19 and TRBJ2-1, with TRBD2 identical over 8 bases. This CDR3 is 14 amino acids long. Germline V gene sequence: CDR1 LNHDA, CDR2 SQIVND (reference sequence). V was clipped by 3 bases and J by 6 bases; unmatched bases: 4. The DNA for the CDR3 is TGTGCCAGTAGTATGGCTAGCGGGCTCAATGAGCAGTTCTTC. It translates to CASSMASGLNEQFF.